The following is a T cell receptor beta chain sequence with its context. The antigen is not known. The CDR3 covers 14 residues. Trimming removed 4 bases at V and 4 bases at J, with 10 bases between. Germline CDR1 LGHNA, CDR2 YSLEER. Sequencing used immunoSEQ multiplex PCR; TCRdb keeps in-frame clones, though not all of them. This table holds some 100,000 clones, roughly 85% found once. This entry is derived from a study of identifying expanded T cells in peripheral blood. Points from the study as a whole: Across healthy donors, higher total template counts meant significantly greater two-week count variance. About 1.2 clones differed between technical replicates, versus about 15 and 19 over time.

The specimen sequenced was blood. This clonotype was sampled from a person between 18 and 75 years old in good health. The chain has TRBV4-3 and TRBJ2-2; D might be TRBD1 (6 bases). The DNA of the CDR3 is TGCGCCAGCAGCCGGAACAGGGTCACCGGGGAGCTGTTTTTT. As protein: CASSRNRVTGELFF.